This is a list of T cell receptor beta chains from one sample in a study of T cells after yellow fever vaccination. A single record per CDR3 protein comes from TCRdb applying MiXCR to the 5' RACE reads. The data contain 20,000 to 25,000 distinct CDR3 sequences, approximately 5.2% of them singletons. The sample here was PBMCs, either bulk or a sorted T-cell subset (CD4+, CD8+, memory, or dextramer-sorted; not recorded which), taken 35 to 50 days after the first yellow fever vaccination. The receptors derive from a young man who received the YFV17D yellow fever vaccine. Each CDR3 is given with its conserved first and last residue. Fields, in order: J gene, D gene, V gene, CDR3 protein. D genes are given only for firm matches.

j_gene: TRBJ2-6; d_gene: -; v_gene: TRBV4-1; CDR3aa: CASSQDGYSGANVLTF
j_gene: TRBJ2-5; d_gene: TRBD2; v_gene: TRBV7-7; CDR3aa: CASSSGLVGETQYF
j_gene: TRBJ1-1; d_gene: -; v_gene: TRBV29-1; CDR3aa: CSVEIGMENTEAFF
j_gene: TRBJ2-3; d_gene: -; v_gene: TRBV7-2; CDR3aa: CASSSLGPQTTQYF
j_gene: TRBJ2-3; d_gene: TRBD1; v_gene: TRBV7-3; CDR3aa: CASSSGTGRSDTQYF
j_gene: TRBJ1-1; d_gene: -; v_gene: TRBV7-2; CDR3aa: CASSFFTVPEAFF
j_gene: TRBJ1-2; d_gene: -; v_gene: TRBV4-2; CDR3aa: CASSQDSAKPGIVGYTF
j_gene: TRBJ1-6; d_gene: TRBD1; v_gene: TRBV7-6; CDR3aa: CASSWLAGTGRDSPLHF
j_gene: TRBJ1-1; d_gene: -; v_gene: TRBV29-1; CDR3aa: CSGSQGWGMNTEAFF
j_gene: TRBJ2-3; d_gene: TRBD1; v_gene: TRBV5-1; CDR3aa: CASSPPRQGGTDTQYF
j_gene: TRBJ1-2; d_gene: TRBD1; v_gene: TRBV12-3/TRBV12-4; CDR3aa: CASSFNPGQGAGGYTF